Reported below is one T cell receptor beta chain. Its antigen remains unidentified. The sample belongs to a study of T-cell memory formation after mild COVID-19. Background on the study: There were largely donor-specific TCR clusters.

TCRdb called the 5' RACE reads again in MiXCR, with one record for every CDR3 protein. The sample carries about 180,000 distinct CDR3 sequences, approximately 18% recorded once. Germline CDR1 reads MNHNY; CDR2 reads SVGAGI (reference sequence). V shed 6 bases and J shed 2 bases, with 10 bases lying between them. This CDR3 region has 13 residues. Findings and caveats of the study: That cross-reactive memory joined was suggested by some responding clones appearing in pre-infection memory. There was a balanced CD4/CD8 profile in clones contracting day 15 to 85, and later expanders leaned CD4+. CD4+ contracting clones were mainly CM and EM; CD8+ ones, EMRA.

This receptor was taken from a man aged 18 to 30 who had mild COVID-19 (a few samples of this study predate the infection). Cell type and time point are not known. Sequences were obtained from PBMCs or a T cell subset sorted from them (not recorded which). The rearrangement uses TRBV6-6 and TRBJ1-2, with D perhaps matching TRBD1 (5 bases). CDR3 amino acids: CASRGGENYGYTF. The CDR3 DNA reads TGTGCCAGCAGGGGAGGGGAAAACTATGGCTACACCTTC.